The rows below give T cell receptor beta chains drawn from one sample of a study of OX40 agonist ivuxolimab in advanced cancers. Here immunoSEQ multiplex PCR was the method, and the copy in TCRdb shows in-frame clones only, minus some. The table shows about 98,000 clones, with around 94% occurring only once. Sequenced here: CD4+ or CD8+ T cells sorted from blood, sampled in a trial of the OX40 agonist ivuxolimab. The receptors come from an adult with an advanced solid tumor such as melanoma, head and neck, liver or kidney cancer. CDR3s include the opening cysteine and the closing phenylalanine or tryptophan. Each record gives: clone size, V gene, J gene, D gene, CDR3 protein, CDR3 DNA. The D gene is left open where the match is weak. A clone size is listed for some rows: how often the clone was seen (once, few, many), or a class if it is expanded.

abundance: NA; v_gene: TRBV10-2; j_gene: TRBJ1-3; d_gene: NA; CDR3aa: CASLQTGNTIYF; CDR3nt: TGCGCCAGTTTGCAGACCGGAAACACCATATATTTT
abundance: NA; v_gene: TRBV6-5; j_gene: TRBJ1-1; d_gene: NA; CDR3aa: CASSYRQNTEAFF; CDR3nt: TGTGCCAGCAGTTACAGGCAGAACACTGAAGCTTTCTTT
abundance: NA; v_gene: TRBV4-1; j_gene: TRBJ1-2; d_gene: NA; CDR3aa: CASSQVGYGYTF; CDR3nt: TGCGCCAGCAGCCAAGTAGGGTATGGCTACACCTTC
abundance: NA; v_gene: TRBV19; j_gene: TRBJ1-5; d_gene: NA; CDR3aa: CASTPLRHSGQPQHF; CDR3nt: TGTGCCAGTACCCCCCTTAGGCATTCTGGTCAGCCCCAGCATTTT
abundance: once; v_gene: TRBV19; j_gene: TRBJ1-5; d_gene: TRBD1; CDR3aa: CATARDRGKTNQPQHF; CDR3nt: TGTGCCACCGCCCGGGACAGGGGGAAGACGAATCAGCCCCAGCATTTT
abundance: NA; v_gene: TRBV4-2; j_gene: TRBJ2-2; d_gene: NA; CDR3aa: CASSPYTGELFF; CDR3nt: TGTGCCAGCAGCCCTTACACCGGGGAGCTGTTTTTT
abundance: once; v_gene: TRBV9; j_gene: TRBJ2-1; d_gene: NA; CDR3aa: CASSPQTQDYNEQFF; CDR3nt: TGTGCCAGCAGCCCCCAAACTCAGGACTACAATGAGCAGTTCTTC
abundance: NA; v_gene: TRBV2; j_gene: TRBJ2-4; d_gene: NA; CDR3aa: CASSESIANIQYF; CDR3nt: TGTGCCAGCAGTGAATCTATTGCAAACATTCAGTACTTC
abundance: NA; v_gene: TRBV7-3; j_gene: TRBJ1-1; d_gene: NA; CDR3aa: CASSYLVLNTEAFF; CDR3nt: TGTGCCAGCAGCTACCTCGTCCTGAACACTGAAGCTTTCTTT
abundance: NA; v_gene: TRBV25-1; j_gene: TRBJ1-6; d_gene: NA; CDR3aa: CASSETARDNSPLHF; CDR3nt: TGTGCCAGCAGTGAAACTGCCCGGGATAATTCACCCCTCCACTTT
abundance: NA; v_gene: TRBV6-1; j_gene: TRBJ1-1; d_gene: NA; CDR3aa: CASSETAFDRWNTEAFF; CDR3nt: TGTGCCAGCAGTGAAACAGCTTTTGACCGTTGGAACACTGAAGCTTTCTTT
abundance: NA; v_gene: TRBV6-6; j_gene: TRBJ2-1; d_gene: NA; CDR3aa: CASSYSGTLYNEQFF; CDR3nt: TGTGCCAGCAGTTACTCTGGGACTCTCTACAATGAGCAGTTCTTC
abundance: NA; v_gene: TRBV2; j_gene: TRBJ1-2; d_gene: NA; CDR3aa: CASSSDPGYTF; CDR3nt: TGTGCCAGCAGTTCTGACCCAGGCTACACCTTC
abundance: NA; v_gene: TRBV19; j_gene: TRBJ1-5; d_gene: NA; CDR3aa: CASSRGGHRNQPQHF; CDR3nt: TGTGCCAGTAGTCGTGGGGGGCATAGGAATCAGCCCCAGCATTTT
abundance: NA; v_gene: TRBV6-5; j_gene: TRBJ2-3; d_gene: TRBD2; CDR3aa: CASSYGLGPDTQYF; CDR3nt: TGTGCCAGCAGTTACGGACTAGGACCAGATACGCAGTATTTT
abundance: NA; v_gene: TRBV6-5; j_gene: TRBJ1-1; d_gene: NA; CDR3aa: CASSPRRRYTEAFF; CDR3nt: TGTGCCAGCAGCCCTAGACGAAGGTACACTGAAGCTTTCTTT
abundance: once; v_gene: TRBV7-2; j_gene: TRBJ2-3; d_gene: NA; CDR3aa: CASSLEATGTQYF; CDR3nt: TGTGCCAGCAGCTTAGAGGCAACGGGTACGCAGTATTTT
abundance: NA; v_gene: TRBV6-6; j_gene: TRBJ2-5; d_gene: NA; CDR3aa: CASTQNDIQETQYF; CDR3nt: TGTGCCAGCACCCAGAATGACATCCAAGAGACCCAGTACTTC
abundance: NA; v_gene: TRBV9; j_gene: TRBJ2-3; d_gene: NA; CDR3aa: CASSSRILDTQYF; CDR3nt: TGTGCCAGCAGCTCAAGAATCCTAGATACGCAGTATTTT
abundance: NA; v_gene: TRBV19; j_gene: TRBJ2-5; d_gene: NA; CDR3aa: CASRFASEETQYF; CDR3nt: TGTGCCAGTAGATTTGCTAGCGAAGAGACCCAGTACTTC
abundance: NA; v_gene: TRBV6-4; j_gene: TRBJ2-1; d_gene: TRBD1; CDR3aa: CASSERQGATYMSYNEQFF; CDR3nt: TGTGCCAGCAGTGAACGACAGGGGGCAACTTACATGTCCTACAATGAGCAGTTCTTC
abundance: NA; v_gene: TRBV20-1; j_gene: TRBJ1-6; d_gene: NA; CDR3aa: CSAGQGPLHF; CDR3nt: TGCAGTGCTGGTCAAGGACCCCTCCACTTT
abundance: NA; v_gene: TRBV21-1; j_gene: TRBJ1-2; d_gene: NA; CDR3aa: CASSNLTGIKGYTF; CDR3nt: TGTGCCAGCAGCAACCTAACAGGGATCAAAGGCTACACCTTC
abundance: NA; v_gene: TRBV15; j_gene: TRBJ1-5; d_gene: TRBD1; CDR3aa: CATSREGTARGNQPQHF; CDR3nt: TGTGCCACCAGCAGAGAGGGGACGGCCAGGGGGAATCAGCCCCAGCATTTT
abundance: NA; v_gene: TRBV6-5; j_gene: TRBJ2-5; d_gene: NA; CDR3aa: CANSYQPNHPAETQYF; CDR3nt: TGTGCCAACAGTTACCAACCCAATCATCCGGCGGAGACCCAGTACTTC
abundance: NA; v_gene: TRBV4-3; j_gene: TRBJ1-2; d_gene: NA; CDR3aa: CASSPALTARYGYTF; CDR3nt: TGCGCCAGCAGCCCAGCATTGACGGCTCGCTATGGCTACACCTTC
abundance: NA; v_gene: TRBV6-5; j_gene: TRBJ2-5; d_gene: NA; CDR3aa: CASSRTWGDGETQYF; CDR3nt: TGTGCCAGCAGTAGGACCTGGGGAGATGGGGAGACCCAGTACTTC
abundance: NA; v_gene: TRBV5-1; j_gene: TRBJ2-2; d_gene: TRBD2; CDR3aa: CASSLLAGGHTGELFF; CDR3nt: TGCGCCAGCAGCTTACTAGCGGGGGGCCACACCGGGGAGCTGTTTTTT
abundance: NA; v_gene: TRBV5-6; j_gene: TRBJ1-3; d_gene: NA; CDR3aa: CASSLQQGTGNTIYF; CDR3nt: TGTGCCAGCAGCCTCCAACAGGGAACAGGAAACACCATATATTTT
abundance: NA; v_gene: TRBV6-1; j_gene: TRBJ1-3; d_gene: NA; CDR3aa: CASSEHQNERNTIYF; CDR3nt: TGTGCCAGCAGTGAACACCAGAATGAAAGAAACACCATATATTTT
abundance: NA; v_gene: TRBV7-2; j_gene: TRBJ2-1; d_gene: NA; CDR3aa: CASSLSRDNEQFF; CDR3nt: TGTGCCAGCAGCCTTAGCAGGGACAATGAGCAGTTCTTC
abundance: NA; v_gene: TRBV18; j_gene: TRBJ1-1; d_gene: NA; CDR3aa: CASSPFYGEQGEAFF; CDR3nt: TGTGCCAGCTCACCGTTCTACGGGGAACAGGGTGAAGCTTTCTTT
abundance: NA; v_gene: TRBV15; j_gene: TRBJ2-4; d_gene: NA; CDR3aa: CATSKSLAKNIQYF; CDR3nt: TGTGCCACCAGCAAGAGCCTAGCCAAAAACATTCAGTACTTC
abundance: NA; v_gene: TRBV4-3; j_gene: TRBJ1-6; d_gene: NA; CDR3aa: CASSQGGGRSPLHF; CDR3nt: TGCGCCAGCAGCCAAGGCGGGGGCCGCTCACCCCTCCACTTT
abundance: NA; v_gene: TRBV30; j_gene: TRBJ1-5; d_gene: TRBD1; CDR3aa: CAWSKTRTTGRGYNQPQHF; CDR3nt: TGTGCCTGGAGTAAAACCCGCACGACAGGGAGGGGGTACAATCAGCCCCAGCATTTT
abundance: NA; v_gene: TRBV9; j_gene: TRBJ1-6; d_gene: NA; CDR3aa: CASSVGMRRSYNSPLHF; CDR3nt: TGTGCCAGCAGCGTCGGTATGCGACGCTCCTATAATTCACCCCTCCACTTT
abundance: NA; v_gene: TRBV6-5; j_gene: TRBJ1-5; d_gene: NA; CDR3aa: CASIDGPYQPQHF; CDR3nt: TGTGCCAGCATAGACGGACCTTATCAGCCCCAGCATTTT
abundance: NA; v_gene: TRBV7-2; j_gene: TRBJ1-3; d_gene: NA; CDR3aa: CASRSSGNTIYF; CDR3nt: TGTGCCAGCAGATCCTCTGGAAACACCATATATTTT